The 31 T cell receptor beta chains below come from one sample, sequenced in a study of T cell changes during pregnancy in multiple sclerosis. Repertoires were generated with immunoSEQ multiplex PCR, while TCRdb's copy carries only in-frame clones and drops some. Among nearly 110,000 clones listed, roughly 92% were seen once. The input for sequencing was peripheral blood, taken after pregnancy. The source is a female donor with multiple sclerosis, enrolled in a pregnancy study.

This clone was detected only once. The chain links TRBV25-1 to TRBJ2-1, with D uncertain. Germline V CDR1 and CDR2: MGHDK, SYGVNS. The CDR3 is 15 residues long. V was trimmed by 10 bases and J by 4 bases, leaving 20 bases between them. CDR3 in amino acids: CATTNPSNGYNEQFF. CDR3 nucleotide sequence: TGTGCCACCACGAACCCGTCGAACGGTTACAATGAGCAGTTCTTC.

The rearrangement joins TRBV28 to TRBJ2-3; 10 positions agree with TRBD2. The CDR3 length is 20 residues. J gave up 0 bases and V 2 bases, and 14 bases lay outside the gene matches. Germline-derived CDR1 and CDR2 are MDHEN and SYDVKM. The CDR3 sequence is CASSLPVPSGSIFSTDTQYF. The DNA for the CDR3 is TGTGCCAGCAGTTTACCGGTCCCTAGCGGGAGCATTTTTAGCACAGATACGCAGTATTTT.

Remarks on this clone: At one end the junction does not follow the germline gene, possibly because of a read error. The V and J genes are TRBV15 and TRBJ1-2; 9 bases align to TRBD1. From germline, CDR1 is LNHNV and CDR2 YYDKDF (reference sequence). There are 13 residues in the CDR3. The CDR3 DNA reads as TGTGCCACCAGCAGAGATTGGGAACAGGGGGCATCTTTC. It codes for CATSRDWEQGASF.

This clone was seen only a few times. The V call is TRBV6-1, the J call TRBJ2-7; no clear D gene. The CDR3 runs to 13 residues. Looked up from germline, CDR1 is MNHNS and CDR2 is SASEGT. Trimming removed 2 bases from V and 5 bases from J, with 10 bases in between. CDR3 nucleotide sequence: TGTGCCAGCAGTGAACCATTTGGGCACGAGCAGTACTTC. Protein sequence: CASSEPFGHEQYF.

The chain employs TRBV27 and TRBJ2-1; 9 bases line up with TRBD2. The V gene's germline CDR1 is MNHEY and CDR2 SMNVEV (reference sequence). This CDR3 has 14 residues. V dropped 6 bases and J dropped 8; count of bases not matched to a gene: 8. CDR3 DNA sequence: TGTGCCAGCAGCCCCCAGGGACTAGCATATGAGCAGTTCTTC. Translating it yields CASSPQGLAYEQFF.

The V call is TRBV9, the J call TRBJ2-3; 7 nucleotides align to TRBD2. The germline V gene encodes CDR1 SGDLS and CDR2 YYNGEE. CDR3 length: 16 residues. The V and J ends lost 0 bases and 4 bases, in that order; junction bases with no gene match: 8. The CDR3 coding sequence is TGTGCCAGCAGCGTAGACCCGGGAGGTGCCCCAGATACGCAGTATTTT. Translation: CASSVDPGGAPDTQYF.

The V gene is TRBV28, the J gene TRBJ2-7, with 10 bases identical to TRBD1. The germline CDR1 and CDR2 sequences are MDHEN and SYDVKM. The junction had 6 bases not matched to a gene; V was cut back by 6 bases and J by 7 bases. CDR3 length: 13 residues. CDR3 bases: TGTGCCAGCAGGGGACAGGGGATCGAGGAGCAGTACTTC. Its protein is CASRGQGIEEQYF.

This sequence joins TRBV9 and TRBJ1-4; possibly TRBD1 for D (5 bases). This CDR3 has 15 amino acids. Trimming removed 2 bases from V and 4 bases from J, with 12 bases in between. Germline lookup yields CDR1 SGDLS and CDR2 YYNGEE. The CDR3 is CASSVGAAINEKLFF. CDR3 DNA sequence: TGTGCCAGCAGCGTTGGGGCAGCTATTAATGAAAAACTGTTTTTT.

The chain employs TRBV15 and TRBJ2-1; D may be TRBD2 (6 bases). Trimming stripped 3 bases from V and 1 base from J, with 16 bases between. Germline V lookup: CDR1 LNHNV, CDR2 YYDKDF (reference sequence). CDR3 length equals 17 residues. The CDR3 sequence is CATSRGVADISYNEQFF. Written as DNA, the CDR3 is TGTGCCACCAGCAGGGGAGTAGCGGATATATCCTACAATGAGCAGTTCTTC.

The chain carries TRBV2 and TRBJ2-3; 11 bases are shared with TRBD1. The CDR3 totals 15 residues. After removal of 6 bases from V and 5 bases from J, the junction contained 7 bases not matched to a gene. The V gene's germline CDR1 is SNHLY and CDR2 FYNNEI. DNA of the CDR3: TGTGCCAGCAGCGCCGGGACAGGGGGAAGAGATACGCAGTATTTT. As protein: CASSAGTGGRDTQYF.

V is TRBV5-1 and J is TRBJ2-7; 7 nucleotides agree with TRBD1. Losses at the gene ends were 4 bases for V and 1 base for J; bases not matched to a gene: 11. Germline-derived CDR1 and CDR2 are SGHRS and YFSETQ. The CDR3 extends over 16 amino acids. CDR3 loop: CASSPTGQADSYEQYF. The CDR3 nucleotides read TGCGCCAGCAGCCCGACTGGACAGGCGGATTCCTACGAGCAGTACTTC.

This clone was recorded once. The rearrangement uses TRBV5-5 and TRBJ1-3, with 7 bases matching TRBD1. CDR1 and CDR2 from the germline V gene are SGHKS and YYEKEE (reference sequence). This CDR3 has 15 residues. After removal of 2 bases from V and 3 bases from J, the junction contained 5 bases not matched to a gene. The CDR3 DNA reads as TGTGCCAGCAGCTTAATAGGGGGCGGTGGAAACACCATATATTTT. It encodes CASSLIGGGGNTIYF.

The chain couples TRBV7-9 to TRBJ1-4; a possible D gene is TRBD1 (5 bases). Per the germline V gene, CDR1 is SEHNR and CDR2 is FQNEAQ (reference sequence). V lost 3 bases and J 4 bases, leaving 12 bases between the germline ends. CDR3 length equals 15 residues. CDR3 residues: CASSFSGDSNEKLFF. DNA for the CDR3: TGTGCCAGCAGCTTCTCAGGTGACAGTAATGAAAAACTGTTTTTT.

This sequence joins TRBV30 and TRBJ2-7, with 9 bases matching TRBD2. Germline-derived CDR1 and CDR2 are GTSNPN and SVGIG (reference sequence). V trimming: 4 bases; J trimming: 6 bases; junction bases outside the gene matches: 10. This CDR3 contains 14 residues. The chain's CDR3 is CAWTGGTSFGEQYF. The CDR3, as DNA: TGTGCCTGGACCGGTGGGACTAGCTTTGGCGAGCAGTACTTC.

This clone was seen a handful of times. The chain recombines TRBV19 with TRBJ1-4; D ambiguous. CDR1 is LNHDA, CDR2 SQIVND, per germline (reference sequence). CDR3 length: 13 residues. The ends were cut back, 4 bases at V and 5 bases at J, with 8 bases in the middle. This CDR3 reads CASSNTENEKLFF. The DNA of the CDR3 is TGTGCCAGTAGTAACACGGAGAATGAAAAACTGTTTTTT.

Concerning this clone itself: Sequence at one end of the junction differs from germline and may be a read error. CDR3 residues: CASRPGGARYSYTF. CDR3 coding DNA: TGTGCCAGCAGGCCCGGGGGAGCTCGCTATAGCTACACCTTC. The V and J genes are TRBV28 and TRBJ1-2; possibly TRBD1 for D (5 bases). Germline assignment: CDR1 MDHEN and CDR2 SYDVKM. The CDR3 totals 14 residues.

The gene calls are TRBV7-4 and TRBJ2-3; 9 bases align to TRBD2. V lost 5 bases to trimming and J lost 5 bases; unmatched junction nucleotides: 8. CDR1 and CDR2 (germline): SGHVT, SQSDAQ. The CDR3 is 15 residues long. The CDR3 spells CASSRSGGRIDTQYF. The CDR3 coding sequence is TGTGCCAGCAGCCGAAGCGGGGGGAGGATAGATACGCAGTATTTT. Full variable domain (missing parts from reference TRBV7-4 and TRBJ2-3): GAGVSQSPRYKVAKRGRDVALRCDSISGHVTLYWYRQTLGQGSEVLTYSQSDAQRDKSGRPSGRFSAERPERSVSTLKIQRTEQGDSAVYLCASSRSGGRIDTQYFGPGTRLTVL.

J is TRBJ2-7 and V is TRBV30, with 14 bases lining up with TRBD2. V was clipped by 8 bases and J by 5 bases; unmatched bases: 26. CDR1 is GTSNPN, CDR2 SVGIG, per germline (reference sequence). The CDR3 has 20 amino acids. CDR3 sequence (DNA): TGTGCCAAACCCACCCCCGACTCGACTAGCGGGGGGGCGTCTCCCAACGAGCAGTACTTC. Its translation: CAKPTPDSTSGGASPNEQYF.

In DNA, the CDR3 is TGCGCCAGCAGCTTTTCCCATTTTCCCGGGACAGGGAAGGACGAGCAGTACTTC. This gives the protein CASSFSHFPGTGKDEQYF. The V call is TRBV5-1, the J call TRBJ2-7; TRBD1 agrees at 9 bases. The CDR3 consists of 18 residues. Trimming cost V 2 bases and J 5 bases; bases outside gene matches: 17. Germline loops: CDR1 SGHRS, CDR2 YFSETQ.

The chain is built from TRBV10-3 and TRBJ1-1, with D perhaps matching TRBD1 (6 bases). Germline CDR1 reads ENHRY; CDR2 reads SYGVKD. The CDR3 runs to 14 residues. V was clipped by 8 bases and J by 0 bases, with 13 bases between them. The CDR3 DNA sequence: TGTGCCATCGGGGCAGGGGAAGTGAACACTGAAGCTTTCTTT. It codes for CAIGAGEVNTEAFF.

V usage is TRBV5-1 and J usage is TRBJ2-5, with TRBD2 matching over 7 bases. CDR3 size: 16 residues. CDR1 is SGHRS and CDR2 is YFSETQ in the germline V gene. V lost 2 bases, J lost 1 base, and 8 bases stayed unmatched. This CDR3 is CASSFRGSPPQETQYF. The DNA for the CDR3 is TGCGCCAGCAGCTTCCGCGGGAGTCCCCCCCAAGAGACCCAGTACTTC.

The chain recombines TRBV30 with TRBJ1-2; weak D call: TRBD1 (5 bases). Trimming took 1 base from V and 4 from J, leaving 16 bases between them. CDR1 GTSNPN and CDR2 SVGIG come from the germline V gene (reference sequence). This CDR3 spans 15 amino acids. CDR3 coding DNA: TGTGCCTGGAGTGAGAAGGGCAGGGTGGCCTATGGCTACACCTTC. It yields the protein CAWSEKGRVAYGYTF.

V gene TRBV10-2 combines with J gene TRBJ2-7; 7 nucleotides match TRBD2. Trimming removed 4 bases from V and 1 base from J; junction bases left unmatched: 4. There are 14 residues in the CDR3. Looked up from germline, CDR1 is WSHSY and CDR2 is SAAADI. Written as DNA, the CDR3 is TGCGCCAGCAGTGTTGGGGGGGGGTCCTACGAGCAGTACTTC. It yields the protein CASSVGGGSYEQYF.

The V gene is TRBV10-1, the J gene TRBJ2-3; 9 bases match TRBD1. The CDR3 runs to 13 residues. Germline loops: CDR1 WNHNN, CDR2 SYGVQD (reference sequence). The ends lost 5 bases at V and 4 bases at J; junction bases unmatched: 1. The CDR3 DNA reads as TGCGCCAGCAGTCGGACAGGGGCAGATACGCAGTATTTT. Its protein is CASSRTGADTQYF.

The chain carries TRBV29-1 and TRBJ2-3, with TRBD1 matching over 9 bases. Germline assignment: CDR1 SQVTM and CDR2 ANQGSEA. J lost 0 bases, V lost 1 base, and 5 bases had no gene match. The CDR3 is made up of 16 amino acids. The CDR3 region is CSVEGDRVGSTDTQYF. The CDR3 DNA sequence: TGCAGCGTTGAAGGGGACAGGGTAGGGAGCACAGATACGCAGTATTTT.

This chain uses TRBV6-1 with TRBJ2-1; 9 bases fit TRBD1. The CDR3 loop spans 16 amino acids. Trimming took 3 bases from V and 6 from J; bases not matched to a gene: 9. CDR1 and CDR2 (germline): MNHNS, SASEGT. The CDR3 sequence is CASSDRDRVTRNEQFF. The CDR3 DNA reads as TGTGCCAGCAGTGATCGGGACAGGGTAACCCGCAATGAGCAGTTCTTC.

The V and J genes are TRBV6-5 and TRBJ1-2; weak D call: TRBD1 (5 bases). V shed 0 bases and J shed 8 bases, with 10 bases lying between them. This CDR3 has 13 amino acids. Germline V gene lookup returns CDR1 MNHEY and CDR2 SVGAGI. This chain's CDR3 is CASSYSEGRGYTF. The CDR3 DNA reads TGTGCCAGCAGTTACTCGGAGGGGCGAGGCTACACCTTC.

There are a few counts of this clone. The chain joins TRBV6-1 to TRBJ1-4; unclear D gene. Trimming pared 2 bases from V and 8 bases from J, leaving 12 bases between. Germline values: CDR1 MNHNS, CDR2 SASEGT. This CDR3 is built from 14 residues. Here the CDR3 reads CASSERSSGEKLFF. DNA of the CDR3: TGTGCCAGCAGTGAACGTTCTTCGGGGGAAAAACTGTTTTTT.

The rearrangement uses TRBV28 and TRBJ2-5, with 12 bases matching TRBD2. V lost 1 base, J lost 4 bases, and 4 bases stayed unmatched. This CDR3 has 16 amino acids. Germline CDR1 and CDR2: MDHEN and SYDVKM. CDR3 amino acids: CASSLLTSGSVETQYF. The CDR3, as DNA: TGTGCCAGCAGTTTATTGACTAGCGGGAGTGTAGAGACCCAGTACTTC.

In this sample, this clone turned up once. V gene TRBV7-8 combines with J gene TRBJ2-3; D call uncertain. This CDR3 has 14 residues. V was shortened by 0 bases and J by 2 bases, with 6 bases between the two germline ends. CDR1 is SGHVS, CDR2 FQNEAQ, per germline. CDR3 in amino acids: CASSLARYTDTQYF. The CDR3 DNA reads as TGTGCCAGCAGCTTAGCGCGCTACACAGATACGCAGTATTTT.

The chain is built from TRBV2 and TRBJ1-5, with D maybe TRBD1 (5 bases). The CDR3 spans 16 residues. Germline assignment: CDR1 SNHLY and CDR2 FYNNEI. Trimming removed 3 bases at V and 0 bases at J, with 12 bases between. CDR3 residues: CASSEVRGYSNQPQHF. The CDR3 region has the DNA TGTGCCAGCAGTGAGGTTAGGGGATATAGCAATCAGCCCCAGCATTTT.